The present TCR beta chain was sequenced within a study of neoadjuvant anti-PD-1 for oral cavity cancer. Study background: Patients without progression received a fourth nivolumab dose around day 43, then surgical resection on days 50-56. Study results and caveats: Higher pretreatment blood Treg/Th17 ratios correlated with higher pretreatment blood and lower post-treatment tumor TCRbeta clonality.

This clone came up a few times. The antigen remains unidentified. PBMC libraries mostly used about 450 ng of input genomic DNA, with six replicates per sample. Here immunoSEQ multiplex PCR was the method, and the copy in TCRdb shows in-frame clones only, minus some. The table shows about 15,000 clones, with 60% to 70% occurring only once. The sequence came from a person aged 40 to 85 with oral cavity squamous cell carcinoma. Sequenced here: PBMCs, sampled before nivolumab (anti-PD-1) treatment.

CDR3 in amino acids: CATSRELGGLYEQYF. The CDR3 nucleotides read TGTGCCACCAGCAGAGAGTTGGGGGGACTCTACGAGCAGTACTTC. The genes are TRBV15 and TRBJ2-7, with D perhaps TRBD2 (6 bases). V lost 0 bases to trimming and J lost 3 bases, with 12 bases between them. The CDR3 is 15 residues long. Germline CDR1 LNHNV, CDR2 YYDKDF (reference sequence). The full variable domain, in which reference TRBV15 and TRBJ2-7 provide the parts outside the CDR3, is DAMVIQNPRYQVTQFGKPVTLSCSQTLNHNVMYWYQQKSSQAPKLLFHYYDKDFNNEADTPDNFQSRRPNTSFCFLDIRSPGLGDTAMYLCATSRELGGLYEQYFGPGTRLTVT.